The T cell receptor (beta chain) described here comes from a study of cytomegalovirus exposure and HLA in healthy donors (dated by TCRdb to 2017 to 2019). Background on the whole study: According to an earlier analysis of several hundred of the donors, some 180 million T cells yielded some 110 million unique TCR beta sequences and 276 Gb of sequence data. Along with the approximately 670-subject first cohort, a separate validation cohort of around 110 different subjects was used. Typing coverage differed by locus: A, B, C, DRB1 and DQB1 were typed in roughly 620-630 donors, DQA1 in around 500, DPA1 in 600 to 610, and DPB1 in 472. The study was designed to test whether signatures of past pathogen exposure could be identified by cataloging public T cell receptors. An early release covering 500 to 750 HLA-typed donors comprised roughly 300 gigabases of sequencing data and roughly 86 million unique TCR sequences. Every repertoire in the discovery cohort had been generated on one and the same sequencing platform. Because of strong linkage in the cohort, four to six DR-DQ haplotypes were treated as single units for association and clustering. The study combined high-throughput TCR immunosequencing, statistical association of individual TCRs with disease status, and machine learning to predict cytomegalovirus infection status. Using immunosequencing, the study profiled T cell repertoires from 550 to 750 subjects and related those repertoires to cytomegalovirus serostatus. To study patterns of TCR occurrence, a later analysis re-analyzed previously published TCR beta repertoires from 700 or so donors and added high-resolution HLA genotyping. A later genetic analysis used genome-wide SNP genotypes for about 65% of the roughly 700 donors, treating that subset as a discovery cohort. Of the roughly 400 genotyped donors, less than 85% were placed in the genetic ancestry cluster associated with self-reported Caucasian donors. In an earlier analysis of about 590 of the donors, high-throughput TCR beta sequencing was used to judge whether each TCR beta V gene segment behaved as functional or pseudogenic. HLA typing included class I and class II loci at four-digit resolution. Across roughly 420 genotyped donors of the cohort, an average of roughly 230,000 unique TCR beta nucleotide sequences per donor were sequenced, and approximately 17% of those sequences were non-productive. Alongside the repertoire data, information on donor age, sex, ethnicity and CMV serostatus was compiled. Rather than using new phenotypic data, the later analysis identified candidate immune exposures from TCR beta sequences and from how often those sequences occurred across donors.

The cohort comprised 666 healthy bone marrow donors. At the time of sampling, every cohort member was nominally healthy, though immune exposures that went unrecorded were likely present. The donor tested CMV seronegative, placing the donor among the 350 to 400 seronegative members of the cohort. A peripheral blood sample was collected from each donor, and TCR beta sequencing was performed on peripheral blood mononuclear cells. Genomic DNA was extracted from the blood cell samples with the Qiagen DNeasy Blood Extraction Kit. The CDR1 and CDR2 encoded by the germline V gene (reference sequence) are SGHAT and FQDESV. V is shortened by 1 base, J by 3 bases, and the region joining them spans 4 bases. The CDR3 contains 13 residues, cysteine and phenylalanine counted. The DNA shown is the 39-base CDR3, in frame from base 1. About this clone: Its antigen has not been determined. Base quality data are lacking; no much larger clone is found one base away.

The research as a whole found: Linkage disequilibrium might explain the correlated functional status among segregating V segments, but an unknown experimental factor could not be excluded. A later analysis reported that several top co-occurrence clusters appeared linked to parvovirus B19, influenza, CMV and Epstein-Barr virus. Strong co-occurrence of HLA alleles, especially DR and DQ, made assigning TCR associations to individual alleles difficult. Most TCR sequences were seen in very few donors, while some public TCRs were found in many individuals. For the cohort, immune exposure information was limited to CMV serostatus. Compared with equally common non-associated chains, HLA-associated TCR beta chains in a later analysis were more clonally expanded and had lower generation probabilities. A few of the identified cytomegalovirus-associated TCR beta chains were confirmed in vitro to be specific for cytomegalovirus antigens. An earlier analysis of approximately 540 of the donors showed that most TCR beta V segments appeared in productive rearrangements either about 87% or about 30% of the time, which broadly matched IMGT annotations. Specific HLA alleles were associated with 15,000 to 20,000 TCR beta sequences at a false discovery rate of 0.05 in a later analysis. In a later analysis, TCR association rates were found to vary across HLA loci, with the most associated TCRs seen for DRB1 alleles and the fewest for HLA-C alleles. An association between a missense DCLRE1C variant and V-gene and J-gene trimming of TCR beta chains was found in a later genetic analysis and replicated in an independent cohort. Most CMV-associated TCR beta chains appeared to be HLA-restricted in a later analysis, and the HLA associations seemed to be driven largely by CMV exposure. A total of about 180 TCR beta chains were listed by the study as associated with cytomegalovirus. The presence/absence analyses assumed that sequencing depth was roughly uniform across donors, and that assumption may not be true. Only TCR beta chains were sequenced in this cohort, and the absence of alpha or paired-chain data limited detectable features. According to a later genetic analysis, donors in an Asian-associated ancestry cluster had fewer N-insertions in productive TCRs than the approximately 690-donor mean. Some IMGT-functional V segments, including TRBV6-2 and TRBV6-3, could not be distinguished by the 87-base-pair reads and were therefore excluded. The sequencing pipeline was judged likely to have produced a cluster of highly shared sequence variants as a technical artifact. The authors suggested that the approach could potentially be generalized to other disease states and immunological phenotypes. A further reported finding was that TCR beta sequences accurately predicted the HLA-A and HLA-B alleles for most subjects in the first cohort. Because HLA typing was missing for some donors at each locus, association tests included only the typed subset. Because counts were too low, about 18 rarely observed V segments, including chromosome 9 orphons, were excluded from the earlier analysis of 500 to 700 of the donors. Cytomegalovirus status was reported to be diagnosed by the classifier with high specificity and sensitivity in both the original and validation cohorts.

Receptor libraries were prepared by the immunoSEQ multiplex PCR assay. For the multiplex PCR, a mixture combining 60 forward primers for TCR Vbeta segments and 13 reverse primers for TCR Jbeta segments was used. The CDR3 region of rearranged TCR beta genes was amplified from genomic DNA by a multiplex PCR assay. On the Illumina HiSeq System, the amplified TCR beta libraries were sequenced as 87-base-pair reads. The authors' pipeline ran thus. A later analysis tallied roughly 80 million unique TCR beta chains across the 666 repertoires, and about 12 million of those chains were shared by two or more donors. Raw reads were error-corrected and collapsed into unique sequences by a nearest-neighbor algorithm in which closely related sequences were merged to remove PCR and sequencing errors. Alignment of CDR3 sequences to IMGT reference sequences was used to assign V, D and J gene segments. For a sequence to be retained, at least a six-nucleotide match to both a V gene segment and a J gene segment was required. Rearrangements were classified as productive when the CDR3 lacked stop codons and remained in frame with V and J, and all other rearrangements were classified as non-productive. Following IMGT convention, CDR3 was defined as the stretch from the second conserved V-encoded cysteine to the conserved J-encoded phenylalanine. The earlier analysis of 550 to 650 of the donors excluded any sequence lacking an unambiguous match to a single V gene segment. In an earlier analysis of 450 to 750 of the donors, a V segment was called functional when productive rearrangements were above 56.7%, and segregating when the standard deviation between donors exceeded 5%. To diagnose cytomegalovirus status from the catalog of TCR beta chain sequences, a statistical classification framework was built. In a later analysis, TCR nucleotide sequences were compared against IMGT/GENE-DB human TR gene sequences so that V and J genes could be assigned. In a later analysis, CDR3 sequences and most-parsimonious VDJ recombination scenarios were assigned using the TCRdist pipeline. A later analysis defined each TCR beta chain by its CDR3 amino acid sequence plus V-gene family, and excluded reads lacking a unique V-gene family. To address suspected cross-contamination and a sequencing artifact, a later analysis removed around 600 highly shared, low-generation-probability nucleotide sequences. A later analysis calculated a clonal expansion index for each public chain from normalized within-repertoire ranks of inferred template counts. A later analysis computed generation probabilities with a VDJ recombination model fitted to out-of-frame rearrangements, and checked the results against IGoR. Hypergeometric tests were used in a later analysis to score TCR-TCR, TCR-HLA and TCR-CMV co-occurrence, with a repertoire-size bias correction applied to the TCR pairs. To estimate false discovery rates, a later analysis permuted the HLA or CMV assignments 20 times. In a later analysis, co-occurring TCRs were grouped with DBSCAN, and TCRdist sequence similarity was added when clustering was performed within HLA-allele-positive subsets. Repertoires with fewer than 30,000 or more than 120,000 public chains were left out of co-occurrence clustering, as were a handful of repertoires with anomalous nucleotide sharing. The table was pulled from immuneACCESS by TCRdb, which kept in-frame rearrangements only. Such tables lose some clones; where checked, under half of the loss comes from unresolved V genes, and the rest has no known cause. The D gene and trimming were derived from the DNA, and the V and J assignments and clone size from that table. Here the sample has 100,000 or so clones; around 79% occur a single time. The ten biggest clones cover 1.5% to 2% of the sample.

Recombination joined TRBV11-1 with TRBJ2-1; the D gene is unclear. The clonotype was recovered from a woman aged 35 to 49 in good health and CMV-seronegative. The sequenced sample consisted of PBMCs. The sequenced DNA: TGTGCCAGCAGCTTAGGACACTACAATGAGCAGTTCTTC. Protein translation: CASSLGHYNEQFF. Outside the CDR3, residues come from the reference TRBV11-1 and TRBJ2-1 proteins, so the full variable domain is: EAEVAQSPRYKITEKSQAVAFWCDPISGHATLYWYRQILGQGPELLVQFQDESVVDDSQLPKDRFSAERLKGVDSTLKIQPAELGDSAMYLCASSLGHYNEQFFGPGTRLTVL.